This is a list of T cell receptor beta chains from one sample in a study of naive and memory T cell subsets. TCRdb recomputed calls from the UMI-ligation and nested PCR reads with MiXCR, one row per CDR3 protein. The data show 120,000 or so distinct CDR3 sequences, 35% to 40% seen once. Material: central memory CD4+ T cells from blood. The receptor set was obtained from a human donor in good health. The CDR3 runs from the conserved cysteine through the conserved F or W. A D gene is named only where the DNA matches it firmly. Clone size, where shown, is once, few, many, or a class for clones that have expanded.

D gene: -
V gene: TRBV28
J gene: TRBJ2-7
clone size: -
CDR3 DNA: TGTGCCAGCCGAGGGGACTTCGCCTACGAGCAGTACTTC
CDR3 protein: CASRGDFAYEQYF

D gene: -
V gene: TRBV28
J gene: TRBJ2-7
clone size: many
CDR3 DNA: TGTGCCAGCCGGAAGAAACCCTACGAGCAGTACTTC
CDR3 protein: CASRKKPYEQYF

D gene: -
V gene: TRBV11-2
J gene: TRBJ2-1
clone size: -
CDR3 DNA: TGTGCCAGCAGCTTAGTCACAGGGGCGGGGAATGAGCAGTTCTTC
CDR3 protein: CASSLVTGAGNEQFF

D gene: -
V gene: TRBV20-1
J gene: TRBJ2-5
clone size: -
CDR3 DNA: TGCAGTGCTGCCGGACATGGACAAGAGACCCAGTACTTC
CDR3 protein: CSAAGHGQETQYF

D gene: -
V gene: TRBV6-1
J gene: TRBJ2-1
clone size: -
CDR3 DNA: TGTGCCAGCAGGTTCTCTGCCCACAATGAGCAGTTCTTC
CDR3 protein: CASRFSAHNEQFF

D gene: -
V gene: TRBV29-1
J gene: TRBJ1-4
clone size: -
CDR3 DNA: TGCAGCGTTGAACCGGGGGCTGGAGAAAAACTGTTTTTT
CDR3 protein: CSVEPGAGEKLFF

D gene: -
V gene: TRBV19
J gene: TRBJ1-1
clone size: few
CDR3 DNA: TGTGCCAGCGGAGGCTACACTGAAGCTTTCTTT
CDR3 protein: CASGGYTEAFF

D gene: -
V gene: TRBV20-1
J gene: TRBJ2-1
clone size: once
CDR3 DNA: TGCAGTCCAAAACTTAGCCGCAGCCACTACAATGAGCAGTTCTTC
CDR3 protein: CSPKLSRSHYNEQFF

D gene: -
V gene: TRBV5-1
J gene: TRBJ2-5
clone size: many
CDR3 DNA: TGCGCCAGCAGCTGGGGCCTCGAGACCCAGTACTTC
CDR3 protein: CASSWGLETQYF

D gene: TRBD1
V gene: TRBV29-1
J gene: TRBJ1-5
clone size: -
CDR3 DNA: TGCAGCGTTATTACAGGGGGCGAGGGATTTCAGCCCCAGCATTTT
CDR3 protein: CSVITGGEGFQPQHF